The 4 T cell receptor beta chains below all came from one sample that was sequenced in a study of blood T cell repertoires in COVID-19. This table comes from immunoSEQ multiplex PCR, and its TCRdb copy is limited to in-frame clones, with some not included. Of tens of thousands of clones listed, about 89% are singletons. Sequences were obtained from peripheral blood. These TCRs come from a woman aged 55-69 years with active COVID-19.

The chain joins TRBV19 to TRBJ2-3, with 9 bases lining up with TRBD2. Germline V lookup: CDR1 LNHDA, CDR2 SQIVND (reference sequence). Unmatched junction bases numbered 5, after V lost 3 bases and J lost 4 bases. The CDR3 extends over 15 amino acids. The CDR3 DNA is TGTGCCAGTAGTATTAGTGGACTAGCGTCAGATACGCAGTATTTT. Amino acids: CASSISGLASDTQYF.

V gene TRBV7-2 combines with J gene TRBJ2-1, with D possibly TRBD2 on 5 matching bases. The V gene's germline CDR1 is SGHTA and CDR2 FQGNSA. Trimming left V 0 bases short and J 7 bases short, with 13 bases between. The CDR3 runs 15 residues. The CDR3 loop is CASSLAKGGWNEQFF. The CDR3 DNA is TGTGCCAGCAGCTTAGCGAAAGGCGGGTGGAATGAGCAGTTCTTC.

The V gene is TRBV2, the J gene TRBJ2-7, with D possibly being TRBD1 (6 bases). Germline-derived CDR1 and CDR2 are SNHLY and FYNNEI. Trimming left V 6 bases short and J 1 base short, with 10 bases between. CDR3 length: 13 amino acids. DNA of the CDR3: TGTGCCAGCAGGATAACAGGGTCCTACGAGCAGTACTTC. It yields the protein CASRITGSYEQYF.

This rearrangement joins TRBV5-1 to TRBJ1-1, with TRBD1 as a possible D gene (5 bases). This CDR3 contains 14 residues. Germline CDR1 is SGHRS and CDR2 is YFSETQ. Trimming cost V 2 bases and J 0 bases, with 8 bases left between them. CDR3 bases: TGCGCCAGCAGCTTCGGGGGAGTGAACACTGAAGCTTTCTTT. Protein product: CASSFGGVNTEAFF.